Given below is one T cell receptor (beta chain) in context. This clonotype was seen ten or more times. Its antigen is still unknown. Base qualities were left out, and no much larger clone turns up one base away. A patient counted as having stable Graves' hyperthyroidism if no progression to ophthalmopathy occurred over 18 months of follow-up. Hyperthyroidism patients were newly diagnosed, had a disease duration of under 2 months, and were aged 18 to 65 years. Any patient with an uncontrolled infection, another autoimmune disease, pregnancy or lactation was excluded. Diagnoses were based on clinical symptoms, serum thyroxine and TRAb, thyroid ultrasound and orbital computed tomography. Ficoll-Paque density gradient centrifugation was used to isolate PBMCs from around 9.1 ml of fresh peripheral blood. Total RNA was extracted using Trizol reagent, and RNA quality was assessed on an Agilent 2100 Bioanalyzer.

The CDR3, cysteine through phenylalanine, is 15 amino acids long. The only DNA kept is the CDR3, 45 bases in frame from the first base. CDR1 SGHRS and CDR2 YFSETQ were looked up in the germline V gene. V was cut back by 1 base and J by 5 bases, leaving a gap of 15 bases between them. Amplification of TCR beta CDR3 regions was carried out from RNA transcripts. The first round of RT-PCR for the TCR CDR3 was performed with the HTBI primer set and the Qiagen OneStep RT-PCR kit. The libraries were constructed in a second round of multiplex PCR and then size-selected and purified. Libraries were sequenced paired-end with 100 bp reads on an Illumina HiSeq2000. Under the source paper's analysis protocol: SOAPnuke was used to process the raw data, throwing out any read that contained adapters or uncalled bases, had a mean Phred below 15, or lacked an exact constant-primer or identifier match. COPE v1.2.5 was used to merge the high-quality paired reads, and each unique nucleotide sequence was defined as a clonotype. MiTCR v1.1 was used to align clonotypes to the IMGT TRBV, TRBD and TRBJ reference segments. Only V-J combinations with frequency above 0.0001, covering 99.2% of repertoires, were analysed. The TCS score was defined as F50 (clonal expansion) divided by E x V (chaos), with BLOSUM62-based TCRdist calculated between CDR3 peptides within each V-J. Welch's t-statistics and random forest reduced roughly 540 V-J features to 13, which were used in a naive Bayes classifier (R e1071). TCRdb cleaned the public reads at Q25 with fastp, built clones with MiXCR and kept in-frame beta chains. Every CDR3 protein is listed once, alongside the most common genes and DNA of its rows. The V and J calls shown here were made by TCRdb, not taken from the authors' results. This sample gives about half a million distinct CDR3 sequences in total; more than 20% of them show up just once. Roughly 29% of the sample goes to the ten largest clones.

This sample is part of a study of T cells in Graves' hyperthyroidism and ophthalmopathy (dated by TCRdb to the late 2010s). Describing the broader study: Peripheral blood was collected at initial diagnosis, before any treatment. TCR V-J signatures able to tell the groups apart were searched for in a discovery cohort of 100 patients, of whom around 43 had Graves' ophthalmopathy and about 60 had stable Graves' hyperthyroidism. An independent validation cohort of some 18 hyperthyroidism patients and approximately 16 patients who later progressed to ophthalmopathy tested prospective prediction of ophthalmopathy. The roughly 100 discovery patients were divided at random into training and test sets in a 7:3 ratio. In several Graves' hyperthyroidism patients, the study also compared T-cell repertoires from thyroid tissue with T-cell repertoires from blood. After sampling, hyperthyroidism patients received methimazole starting at 30 mg daily, and ophthalmopathy patients received high-dose intravenous methylprednisolone. TCR Vbeta CDR3 sequencing of around 130 peripheral blood samples (over 40 ophthalmopathy, 75 hyperthyroidism and approximately 17 progressor patients) is reported in the paper. Broad study findings and their caveats: No statistical method was used to set the sample size in advance, and investigators knew the group allocation. In validation, the model predicted progression to ophthalmopathy with about 71% sensitivity and 72% to 85% specificity, a median of around 6.6 months before onset. Most expanded thyroid clonotypes (frequency above 0.001) were also found in blood, which suggests that blood repertoires may mirror thyroid immune responses. A 13 V-J signature model separated ophthalmopathy from stable hyperthyroidism, with about 90% sensitivity and roughly 81% specificity in cross-validation and 80%/75% in testing.

The origin of this receptor is a man aged 18 to 30 with Graves' hyperthyroidism. The chain couples TRBV5-1 to TRBJ1-1, with no confidently assigned D gene. Sequenced input: blood. The sequence in DNA is TGCGCCAGCAGCTTGCGATCGGAGCTACGGACTGAAGCTTTCTTT. Its product reads: CASSLRSELRTEAFF.